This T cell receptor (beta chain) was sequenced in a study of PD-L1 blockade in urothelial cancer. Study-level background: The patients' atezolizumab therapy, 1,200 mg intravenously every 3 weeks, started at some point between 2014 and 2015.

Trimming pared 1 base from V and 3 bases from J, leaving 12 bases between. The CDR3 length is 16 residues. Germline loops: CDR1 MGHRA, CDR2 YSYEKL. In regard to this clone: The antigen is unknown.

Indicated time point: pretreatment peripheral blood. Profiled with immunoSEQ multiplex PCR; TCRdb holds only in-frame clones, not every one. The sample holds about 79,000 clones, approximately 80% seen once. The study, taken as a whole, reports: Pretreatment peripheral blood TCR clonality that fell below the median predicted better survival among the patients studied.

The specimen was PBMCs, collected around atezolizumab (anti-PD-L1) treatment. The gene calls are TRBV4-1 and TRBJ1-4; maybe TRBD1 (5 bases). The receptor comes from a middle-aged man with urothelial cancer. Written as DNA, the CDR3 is TGCGCCAGCAGCCAAGGAAAGTTAGGGGCTAATGAAAAACTGTTTTTT. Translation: CASSQGKLGANEKLFF.